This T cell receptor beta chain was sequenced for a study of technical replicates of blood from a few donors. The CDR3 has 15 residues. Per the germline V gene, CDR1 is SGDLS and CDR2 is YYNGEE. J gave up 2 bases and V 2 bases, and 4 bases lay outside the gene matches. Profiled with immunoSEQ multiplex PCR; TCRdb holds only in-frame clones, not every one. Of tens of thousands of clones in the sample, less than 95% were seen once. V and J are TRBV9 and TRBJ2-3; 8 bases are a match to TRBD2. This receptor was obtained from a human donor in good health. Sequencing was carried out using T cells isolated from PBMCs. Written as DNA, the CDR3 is TGTGCCAGCAGCGTCAGCGGGAGTCCCACAGATACGCAGTATTTT. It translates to CASSVSGSPTDTQYF.